This TCR beta chain is from a study of T cell responses to AZD1222 COVID-19 vaccine. The overall study: Second-dose recipients at about 4 or about 12 weeks were treated as one pooled group.

As to this clone: Its antigen remains unknown.

The method was immunoSEQ multiplex PCR; TCRdb's version includes in-frame clones alone and lacks a portion of them. This sample has under 200,000 clones; 90% to 95% occur once, and the top ten carry approximately 2%. Study-wide results and limits: Close to half of all spike-specific TCRs reportedly target regions of the variants that are unmutated. Baseline serostatus was positive in only a handful of AZD1222 recipients. Sampling captured repertoires only after the peak T cell response.

The length of the CDR3 is 14 residues. Germline assignment: CDR1 MDHEN and CDR2 SYDVKM. Trimming removed 3 bases from V and 1 base from J, with 9 bases in between. This TCR derives from an adult in good health. Source: peripheral blood, taken on day 0 of AZD1222 vaccination. The rearrangement links TRBV28 to TRBJ1-1, with D possibly TRBD1 on 5 matching bases. The DNA of the CDR3 is TGTGCCAGCAGTTTGGGGGTCCCGAACACTGAAGCTTTCTTT. Translation gives CASSLGVPNTEAFF.